The rows below give T cell receptor beta chains drawn from one sample of a study of shared clonotypes between healthy human individuals. Produced via immunoSEQ multiplex PCR; TCRdb's table is partial and in-frame only. This sample has about 2.3 million clones, with roughly 93% found just once. Input material: naive CD4+ T cells from PBMCs. The receptors were sampled from a man aged 18 to 30 in good health. Some clones in this sample may be carry-over from other donors' samples. Each CDR3 is given with its conserved first and last residue. A D gene is named only where the DNA matches it firmly. Size is stated for part of the rows, as once, few or many counts, or as a class when the clone is expanded.

CDR3 length	D gene	V gene	J gene	clone size	CDR3 protein	CDR3 DNA
16	TRBD2	TRBV5-4	TRBJ2-3	-	CASSLGGRGSTDTQYF	TGTGCCAGCAGCTTGGGCGGGAGGGGTAGCACAGATACGCAGTATTTT
15	TRBD2	TRBV28	TRBJ2-5	once	CASSSISGRQETQYF	TGTGCCAGCAGTTCAATTAGCGGGAGGCAGGAGACCCAGTACTTC
13	-	TRBV5-4	TRBJ2-3	-	CASRGWAADTQYF	TGTGCCAGCAGAGGGTGGGCAGCAGATACGCAGTATTTT
13	TRBD2	TRBV10-3	TRBJ2-3	once	CATSSGATDTQYF	TGTGCCACCTCTAGCGGGGCCACAGATACGCAGTATTTT
15	-	TRBV11-2	TRBJ1-5	few	CASSLWGQPDQPQHF	TGTGCCAGCAGCCTTTGGGGGCAGCCTGATCAACCCCAGCATTTT
13	-	TRBV5-1	TRBJ1-1	once	CASSIQGSSEAFF	TGCGCCAGCAGCATCCAGGGGAGTTCTGAAGCTTTCTTT
16	-	TRBV9	TRBJ2-1	-	CASSGGEGSSYNEQFF	TGTGCCAGCAGCGGGGGAGAGGGGAGCTCCTACAATGAGCAGTTCTTC
14	-	TRBV7-3	TRBJ2-2	once	CASSRDQGPGELFF	TGTGCCAGCAGCCGCGATCAGGGACCCGGGGAGCTGTTTTTT
15	-	TRBV2	TRBJ2-7	-	CASSDLGAESYEQYF	TGTGCCAGCAGTGATCTTGGGGCCGAGTCCTACGAGCAGTACTTC
15	TRBD1	TRBV5-5	TRBJ1-4	-	CASSTSRGANEKLFF	TGTGCCAGCAGCACCAGCAGGGGGGCTAATGAAAAACTGTTTTTT
16	TRBD1	TRBV7-9	TRBJ2-3	-	CASSLSRDSFTDTQYF	TGTGCCAGCAGCTTATCTCGGGACAGTTTCACAGATACGCAGTATTTT
14	TRBD1	TRBV7-2	TRBJ2-7	-	CASSPGQGAHEQYF	TGTGCCAGCAGCCCAGGACAGGGGGCACACGAGCAGTACTTC
16	TRBD2	TRBV5-1	TRBJ2-5	-	CASSPGTSGLGETQYF	TGCGCCAGCAGCCCCGGGACTAGCGGTCTCGGAGAGACCCAGTACTTC
15	-	TRBV5-6	TRBJ2-5	-	CASSPHVTGRRREYF	TGTGCCAGCAGCCCGCACGTGACAGGGCGGAGGAGGGAGTACTTC
16	-	TRBV18	TRBJ1-2	-	CASSPSQPLLGYGYTF	TGTGCCAGCTCACCATCCCAGCCCCTATTAGGCTATGGCTACACCTTC
15	TRBD1	TRBV19	TRBJ1-3	-	CASEGDRALGNTIYF	TGTGCCAGTGAGGGGGACAGGGCGCTCGGAAACACCATATATTTT
14	-	TRBV2	TRBJ2-5	-	CASSSRLGQETQYF	TGTGCCAGCAGCTCCAGATTGGGGCAAGAGACCCAGTACTTC
13	-	TRBV7-3	TRBJ2-5	-	CASSLRSGETQYF	TGTGCCAGCAGCTTAAGGTCAGGAGAGACCCAGTACTTC
12	-	TRBV6-5	TRBJ2-4	-	CASSAPRGIQYF	TGTGCCAGCAGTGCACCTAGGGGGATTCAGTACTTC
12	-	TRBV9	TRBJ2-2	-	CASSVYSGELFF	TGTGCCAGCAGCGTATACTCCGGGGAGCTGTTTTTT
14	-	TRBV15	TRBJ1-2	-	CATSRTLGTRISTF	TGTGCCACCAGCAGAACACTAGGGACCCGGATATCCACCTTC
17	-	TRBV28	TRBJ1-4	-	CASIQSEGTRPNEKLFF	TGTGCCAGCATCCAGAGCGAGGGGACTCGACCTAATGAAAAACTGTTTTTT
15	-	TRBV5-1	TRBJ2-3	-	CASSLGTAPESLQYF	TGCGCCAGCAGCTTGGGGACAGCCCCCGAGTCCCTTCAGTATTTT
14	-	TRBV4-2	TRBJ2-5	-	CASSQDALQETQYF	TGTGCCAGCAGCCAAGATGCTCTACAAGAGACCCAGTACTTC
13	-	TRBV9	TRBJ1-2	-	CASSVGGTYGYTF	TGTGCCAGCAGCGTGGGGGGGACCTATGGCTACACCTTC
14	-	TRBV28	TRBJ2-2	-	CASRSGQRTGELFF	TGTGCCAGCAGGTCGGGACAAAGGACCGGGGAGCTGTTTTTT
13	-	TRBV9	TRBJ1-2	-	CASSVEVGSGYTF	TGTGCCAGCAGCGTAGAAGTTGGGAGTGGCTACACCTTC
13	-	TRBV5-1	TRBJ2-1	-	CASSRPGNDEQFF	TGCGCCAGCAGCCGCCCGGGAAACGATGAGCAGTTCTTC
14	-	TRBV18	TRBJ1-1	-	CASSPPGRGTEAFF	TGTGCCAGCTCACCACCGGGAAGGGGCACTGAAGCTTTCTTT
15	-	TRBV5-4	TRBJ2-5	-	CASSLAALRGETQYF	TGTGCCAGCAGCTTGGCCGCGCTGCGGGGAGAGACCCAGTACTTC
15	-	TRBV7-9	TRBJ2-2	-	CASSLTGGHTGELFF	TGTGCCAGCAGCTTAACGGGGGGCCACACCGGGGAGCTGTTTTTT
15	-	TRBV5-8	TRBJ1-2	once	CASSLAAAGNYGYTF	TGTGCCAGCAGCTTGGCGGCAGCCGGTAACTATGGCTACACCTTC
15	TRBD2	TRBV7-3	TRBJ2-1	once	CASSMDLAGVNEQFF	TGTGCCAGCAGCATGGATCTAGCGGGCGTCAATGAGCAGTTCTTC
15	TRBD1	TRBV7-2	TRBJ1-4	-	CASSLVRDSNEKLFF	TGTGCCAGCAGCTTAGTAAGGGACAGTAATGAAAAACTGTTTTTT
15	TRBD2	TRBV11-2	TRBJ2-1	-	CASSFTSGMKSEQFF	TGTGCCAGCAGCTTTACTAGCGGGATGAAGAGTGAGCAGTTCTTC
14	TRBD1	TRBV4-3	TRBJ2-7	many	CASSQRTGKYEQYF	TGCGCCAGCAGCCAACGGACAGGAAAATACGAGCAGTACTTC
15	-	TRBV2	TRBJ1-1	-	CASSEGERGGTEAFF	TGTGCCAGCAGTGAAGGGGAGCGGGGAGGAACTGAAGCTTTCTTT
15	-	TRBV28	TRBJ2-2	once	CASSQGGPNTGELFF	TGTGCCAGCAGTCAAGGGGGACCGAACACCGGGGAGCTGTTTTTT
11	-	TRBV18	TRBJ2-3	-	CASSPRDTQYF	TGTGCCAGCTCACCGAGGGATACGCAGTATTTT
14	-	TRBV6-5	TRBJ2-7	-	CASSYSATNYEQYF	TGTGCCAGCAGTTACTCTGCTACAAACTACGAGCAGTACTTC
16	TRBD1	TRBV5-1	TRBJ2-1	-	CASSSNRDRSYNEQFF	TGCGCCAGCAGCTCCAATCGGGACAGGTCTTACAATGAGCAGTTCTTC
15	TRBD2	TRBV4-2	TRBJ2-7	-	CASTHRGGASYEQYF	TGTGCCAGCACCCACCGGGGAGGGGCCTCCTACGAGCAGTACTTC
17	TRBD2	TRBV7-2	TRBJ2-4	-	CASSPQGGLAGANIQYF	TGTGCCAGCAGCCCGCAGGGGGGACTAGCGGGAGCGAACATTCAGTACTTC
12	-	TRBV10-1	TRBJ2-7	-	CASSDPGVEQYF	TGCGCCAGCAGTGACCCCGGGGTCGAGCAGTACTTC
13	-	TRBV10-3	TRBJ1-5	-	CAISEGNYQPQHF	TGTGCCATCAGTGAGGGGAATTATCAGCCCCAGCATTTT
14	-	TRBV5-1	TRBJ2-7	-	CASSLGQGSYEQYF	TGCGCCAGCAGCTTGGGGCAGGGATCCTACGAGCAGTACTTC
11	-	TRBV20-1	TRBJ1-5	few	CSARQGQPQHF	TGCAGTGCTAGGCAGGGTCAGCCCCAGCATTTT
15	TRBD1	TRBV10-1	TRBJ1-4	-	CASSESGTGNEKLFF	TGCGCCAGCAGTGAGTCCGGGACAGGGAATGAAAAACTGTTTTTT
13	TRBD1	TRBV30	TRBJ2-7	-	CAWDRGQFYEQYF	TGTGCCTGGGACAGGGGACAGTTCTACGAGCAGTACTTC
14	-	TRBV5-1	TRBJ1-4	-	CASSSTRANEKLFF	TGCGCCAGCAGCTCCACCAGGGCTAATGAAAAACTGTTTTTT
14	TRBD1	TRBV28	TRBJ1-5	-	CASGDSRSNQPQHF	TGTGCCAGTGGGGACAGCCGGAGCAATCAGCCCCAGCATTTT
17	-	TRBV7-2	TRBJ1-5	once	CASSLAVAGKGNQPQHF	TGTGCCAGCAGCTTAGCGGTGGCAGGGAAGGGGAACCAGCCCCAGCATTTT
15	-	TRBV14	TRBJ1-1	-	CASSQSIWINTEAFF	TGTGCCAGCAGCCAGTCAATATGGATAAACACTGAAGCTTTCTTT
13	-	TRBV15	TRBJ2-7	-	CATSRGGYGAKYF	TGTGCCACCAGCAGAGGCGGTTATGGAGCGAAGTACTTC
13	TRBD1	TRBV6-1	TRBJ1-4	-	CASSGQGNEKLFF	TGTGCCAGCAGTGGACAGGGAAACGAAAAACTGTTTTTT
15	-	TRBV7-9	TRBJ2-1	-	CASRLAGRSYNEQFF	TGTGCCAGCCGATTGGCGGGCCGCTCCTACAATGAGCAGTTCTTC
13	-	TRBV5-4	TRBJ1-2	-	CASSLDGNYGYTF	TGTGCCAGCAGCTTGGACGGTAACTATGGCTACACCTTC
14	-	TRBV5-1	TRBJ1-4	-	CASRAVATNEKLFF	TGCGCCAGCAGGGCGGTTGCAACTAATGAAAAACTGTTTTTT
14	TRBD1	TRBV18	TRBJ2-5	-	CASSPYRGRETQYF	TGTGCCAGCTCACCTTACAGGGGGCGGGAGACCCAGTACTTC